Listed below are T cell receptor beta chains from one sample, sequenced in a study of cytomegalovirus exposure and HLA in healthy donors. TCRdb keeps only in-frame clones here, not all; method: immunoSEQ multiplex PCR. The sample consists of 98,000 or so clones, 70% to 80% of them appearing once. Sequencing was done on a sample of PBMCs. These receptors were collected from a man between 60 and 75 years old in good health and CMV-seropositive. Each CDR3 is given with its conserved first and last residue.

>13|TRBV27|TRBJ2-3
CASSWKRGGSQYF
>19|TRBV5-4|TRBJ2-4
CASSLRKPGQGIAKNIQYF
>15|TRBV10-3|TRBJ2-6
CAIRLQGSGANVLTF
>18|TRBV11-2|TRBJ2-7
CASSPIHAPRGRAYEQYF
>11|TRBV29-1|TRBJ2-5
CSVAREETQYF
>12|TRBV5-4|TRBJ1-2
CASSLSGFSYIF
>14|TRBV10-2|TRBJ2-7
CASSDYSPPYEQYF
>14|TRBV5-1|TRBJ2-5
CASSLEGGVKTQYF
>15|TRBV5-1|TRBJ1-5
CASSLTGDSNQPQHF
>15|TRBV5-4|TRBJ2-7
CASSSKGQGAYEQYF
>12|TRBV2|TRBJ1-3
CASHRVGNTIYF
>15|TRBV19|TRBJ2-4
CASSNLGQGENIQYF
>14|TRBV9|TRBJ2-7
CASSAGGTPLEQYF
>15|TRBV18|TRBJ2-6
CASSPRDSGANVLTF
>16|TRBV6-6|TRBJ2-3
CASRATSGGARDTQYF
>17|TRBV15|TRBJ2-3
CATSQPTGRASTDTQYF
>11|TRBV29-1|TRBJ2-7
CSVEGGREQYF
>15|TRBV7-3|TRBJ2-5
CASSRMAGGEETQYF
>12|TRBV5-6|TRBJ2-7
CASSAASYEQYF
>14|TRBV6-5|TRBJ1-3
CASSYSSRGNTIYF
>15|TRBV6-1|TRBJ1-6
CASSVLGTLNSPLHF
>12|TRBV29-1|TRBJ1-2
CSVEAGAYGYTF
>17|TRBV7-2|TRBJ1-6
CASSLLETGLRNSPLHF
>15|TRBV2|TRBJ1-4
CASKKDRPRNEKLFF
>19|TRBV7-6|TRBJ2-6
CASSLALSGQGSGANVLTF
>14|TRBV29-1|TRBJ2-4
CSVALGTGGTIQYF
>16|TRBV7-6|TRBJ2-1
CASSLRQGAQDNEQFF
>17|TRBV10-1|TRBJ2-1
CASSESRQWSSYNEQFF
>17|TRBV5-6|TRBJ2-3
CASSLEASGGPVDTQYF
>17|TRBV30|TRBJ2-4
CAWTGGGANLAKNIQYF
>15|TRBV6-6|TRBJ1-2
CASIAPDRIGYGYTF